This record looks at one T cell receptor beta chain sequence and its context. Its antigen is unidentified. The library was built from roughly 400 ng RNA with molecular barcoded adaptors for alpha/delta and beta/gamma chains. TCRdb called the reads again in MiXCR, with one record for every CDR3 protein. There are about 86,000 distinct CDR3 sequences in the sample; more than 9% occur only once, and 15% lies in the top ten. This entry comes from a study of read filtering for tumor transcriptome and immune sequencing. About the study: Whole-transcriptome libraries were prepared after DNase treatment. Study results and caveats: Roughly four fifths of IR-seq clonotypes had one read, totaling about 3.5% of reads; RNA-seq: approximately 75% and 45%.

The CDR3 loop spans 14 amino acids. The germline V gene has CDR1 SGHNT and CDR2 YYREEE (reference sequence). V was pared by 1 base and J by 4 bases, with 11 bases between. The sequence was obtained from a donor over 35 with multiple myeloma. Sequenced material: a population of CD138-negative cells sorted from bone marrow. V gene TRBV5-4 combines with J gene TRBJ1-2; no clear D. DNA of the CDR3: TGTGCCAGCAGCTTGCGAGAACCGAGCTATGGCTACACCTTC. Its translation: CASSLREPSYGYTF.